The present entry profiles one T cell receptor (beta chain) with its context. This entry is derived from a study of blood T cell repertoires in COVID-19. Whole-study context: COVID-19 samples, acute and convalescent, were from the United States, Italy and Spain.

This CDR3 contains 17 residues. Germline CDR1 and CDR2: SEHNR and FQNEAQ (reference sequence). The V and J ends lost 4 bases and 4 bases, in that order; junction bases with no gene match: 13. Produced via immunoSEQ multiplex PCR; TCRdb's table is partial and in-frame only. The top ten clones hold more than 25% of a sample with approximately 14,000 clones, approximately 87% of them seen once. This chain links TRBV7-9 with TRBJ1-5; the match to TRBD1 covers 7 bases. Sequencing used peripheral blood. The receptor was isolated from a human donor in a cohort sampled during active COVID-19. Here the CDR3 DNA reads TGTGCCAGCAGCTGGGGGGACAGAGGGTTCACAAATCAGCCCCAGCATTTT. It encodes CASSWGDRGFTNQPQHF.